This record concerns one TCR beta chain sequence. What it recognizes is unknown. The germline V gene has CDR1 SGHAT and CDR2 FQNNGV. Unmatched junction bases numbered 13, after V lost 3 bases and J lost 4 bases. The CDR3 spans 18 residues. The source of the sample is a study of regulatory and conventional T cells in RAG deficiency. Study-wide points: In Omenn syndrome, Treg and Tconv repertoires overlapped >85%. Treg unique TCR beta sequences were 80 to 100-fold fewer in Omenn syndrome and CID/AS patients than controls.

Assay used: immunoSEQ multiplex PCR; TCRdb lists only in-frame clones, some missing. The table records 6,000 to 8,500 clones, 82% of them present only once. The same data also contributed to another study, on regulatory T cells. That study reports: Amplification used 52 TRBV primers and 13 TRBJ primers. Skewed V and J usage and few unique V-J pairs marked patient repertoires, most in Tregs.

The clonotype comes from a human donor in good health. Sequencing input: CD8+ T cells sorted from blood. The rearrangement joins TRBV11-2 to TRBJ1-4; 8 bases are a match to TRBD1. The CDR3 DNA reads TGTGCCAGCAGCTTTATCTTGGACAGGGTGATTGGTAATGAAAAACTGTTTTTT. This translates into CASSFILDRVIGNEKLFF.